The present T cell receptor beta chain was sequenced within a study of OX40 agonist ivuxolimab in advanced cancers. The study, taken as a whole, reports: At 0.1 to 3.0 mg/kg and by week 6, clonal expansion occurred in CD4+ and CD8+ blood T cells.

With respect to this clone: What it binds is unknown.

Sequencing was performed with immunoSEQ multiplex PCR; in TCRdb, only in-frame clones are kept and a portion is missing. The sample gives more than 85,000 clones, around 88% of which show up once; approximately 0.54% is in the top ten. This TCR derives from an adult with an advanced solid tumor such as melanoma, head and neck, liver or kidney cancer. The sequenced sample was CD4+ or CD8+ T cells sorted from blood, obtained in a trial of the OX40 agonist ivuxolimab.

CDR3 amino acids: CASSRYRGENYGYTF. The DNA for the CDR3 is TGTGCCAGCAGCAGGTACAGGGGCGAGAACTATGGCTACACCTTC. V and J are TRBV5-4 and TRBJ1-2; 7 nucleotides match TRBD1. With 4 bases clipped from V and 2 bases from J, the junction kept 8 bases outside the gene matches. In germline, CDR1 is SGHNT, CDR2 YYREEE (reference sequence). The CDR3 contains 15 residues.